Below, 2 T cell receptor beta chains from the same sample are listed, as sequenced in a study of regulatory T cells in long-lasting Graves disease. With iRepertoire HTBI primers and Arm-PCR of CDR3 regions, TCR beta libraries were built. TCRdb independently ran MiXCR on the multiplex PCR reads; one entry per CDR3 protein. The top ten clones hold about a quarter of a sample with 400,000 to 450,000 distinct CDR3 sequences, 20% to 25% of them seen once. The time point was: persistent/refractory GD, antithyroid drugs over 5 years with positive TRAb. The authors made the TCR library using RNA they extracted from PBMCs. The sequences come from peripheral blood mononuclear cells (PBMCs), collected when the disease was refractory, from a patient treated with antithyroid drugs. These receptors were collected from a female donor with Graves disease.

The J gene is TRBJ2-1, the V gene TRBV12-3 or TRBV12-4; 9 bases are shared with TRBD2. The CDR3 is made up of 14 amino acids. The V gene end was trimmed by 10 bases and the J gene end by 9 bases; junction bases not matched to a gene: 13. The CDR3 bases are TGTGCCACCCTGGGAGCGGGAGGCGTTACTGAGCAGTTCTTC. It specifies CATLGAGGVTEQFF.

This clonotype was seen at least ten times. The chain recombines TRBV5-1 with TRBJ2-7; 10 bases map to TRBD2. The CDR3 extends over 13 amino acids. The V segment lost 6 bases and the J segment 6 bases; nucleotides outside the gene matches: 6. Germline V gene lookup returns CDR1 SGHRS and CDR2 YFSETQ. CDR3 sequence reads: CASTLAGGGEQYF. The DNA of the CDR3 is TGCGCCAGCACGTTAGCGGGAGGAGGCGAGCAGTACTTC.